This TCR beta chain was sequenced in a study of type 1 regulatory T cells. Study in general: An in vitro protocol generated T-allo10, a Tr1-enriched, alloantigen-specific CD4 T cell product.

TCRdb re-derived calls from the reads in MiXCR, one entry per CDR3 protein. In the table there are some 100,000 distinct CDR3 sequences, less than 40% of which are singletons. This CDR3 contains 16 residues. Germline V gene lookup returns CDR1 MGHDK and CDR2 SYGVNS. With V trimmed by 5 bases and J by 5 bases, 13 bases remained unmatched. This chain links TRBV25-1 with TRBJ2-5, with 8 bases identical to TRBD2. The clonotype comes from a human donor in good health. Source material: CD4+ T cells, either the whole sample or a sorted fraction (not recorded which). The CDR3 DNA reads TGTGCCAGCAGTCCATCGGGAGGGCCGGTTGGGGAGACCCAGTACTTC. Translated, it gives CASSPSGGPVGETQYF.